A single T cell receptor (beta chain) is shown here with its context. This receptor's antigen is unknown. No quality values exist for individual bases; no much larger clone is one base distant. Patients with a history of autoimmune disease or receiving systemic immunosuppression were excluded from the trial. Peripheral blood for TCR sequencing was collected from all dose cohorts at baseline, on cycle 4 day 1, and on cycle 7 day 1. The samples were drawn from a first-in-human, open-label, multicenter phase I dose-escalation trial of ivuxolimab. The trial enrolled adults with locally advanced or metastatic head and neck squamous cell, hepatocellular, melanoma or renal cell carcinoma. Before TCR sequencing, CD4+ T cells and CD8+ T cells were sorted from peripheral blood as separate populations. These data originate in a study of OX40 agonist ivuxolimab in advanced cancers. For the wider study: Ivuxolimab, which targeted the costimulatory receptor OX40 (CD134), was an agonistic, fully human IgG2 monoclonal antibody. The monotherapy dose-escalation portion (N of about 50 patients) of the phase I ivuxolimab trial is reported in the paper. Partial responses occurred in three dose-escalation patients: two with cutaneous melanoma and one with hepatocellular carcinoma. Intravenous ivuxolimab was administered to patients every 2 weeks at six dose levels: 0.01, 0.1, 0.3, 1.5, 3 and 10 mg/kg. Of the roughly 53 patients in dose escalation, around 19 had hepatocellular carcinoma, some 15 had melanoma, 9 had renal cell carcinoma and 9 had head and neck cancer. Patients were allowed to have had prior anti-PD-1, anti-PD-L1 or anti-CTLA-4 therapy, and approximately 40% of the dose-escalation patients had been treated with checkpoint inhibitors. The dose-escalation cohort was around 84% male with a mean age of approximately 60 years, ranging from roughly 23 to 85. Peripheral TCRbeta sequencing was intended to test whether TCR sequence diversity was altered and clonal T-cell expansion was caused by ivuxolimab. Broad study findings and their caveats: Antigen specificity was not determined for the clonally expanded peripheral T cells. Low levels of normalized T-cell clonal expansion were also shown by some nonresponding patients. Partial responders in the 0.1-3.0 mg/kg groups had among the lowest normalized peripheral clonal expansion, especially among CD8+ T cells. After ivuxolimab, more expanded clones were found on average in CD8+ T cells than in CD4+ T cells. At doses from 0.1 to 3.0 mg/kg, clonal expansion was seen in both CD4+ and CD8+ blood T cells between baseline and week 6.

For sequencing of the TCRbeta CDR3 region, genomic DNA was extracted from the sorted cells. The immunoSEQ Assay was used for sequencing of TCRbeta CDR3 regions. Drawn from immuneACCESS, this table holds only the in-frame rearrangements with V and J called that TCRdb kept. Clones are partly lost; checked studies trace under half to an unresolved V gene and leave the rest unexplained. Within this sample are roughly 58,000 clones, with approximately 80% of them counted one time only. Together, the top ten hold 5.5% to 7% of the sample. Measured from the cysteine to the phenylalanine, the CDR3 is 15 residues long. The entry retains the CDR3 DNA only, 45 bases that are in frame from base 1. V loses 6 bases of germline sequence and J loses 2 bases, and the interval between the two ends is 16 bases. CDR1 and CDR2 were assigned from the germline V gene as SGHTA and FQGNSA.

The sequence is built from TRBV7-2 and TRBJ1-2; the D region possibly corresponds to TRBD1 (6 bases align). The TCR comes from an adult with an advanced solid tumor such as melanoma, head and neck, liver or kidney cancer. This specimen was CD4+ or CD8+ T cells sorted from blood, taken in a trial of the OX40 agonist ivuxolimab. For the CDR3, the sequence is CASRKAGVGNYGYTF. The DNA sequence is given as TGTGCCAGCAGAAAAGCAGGGGTGGGGAACTATGGCTACACCTTC.